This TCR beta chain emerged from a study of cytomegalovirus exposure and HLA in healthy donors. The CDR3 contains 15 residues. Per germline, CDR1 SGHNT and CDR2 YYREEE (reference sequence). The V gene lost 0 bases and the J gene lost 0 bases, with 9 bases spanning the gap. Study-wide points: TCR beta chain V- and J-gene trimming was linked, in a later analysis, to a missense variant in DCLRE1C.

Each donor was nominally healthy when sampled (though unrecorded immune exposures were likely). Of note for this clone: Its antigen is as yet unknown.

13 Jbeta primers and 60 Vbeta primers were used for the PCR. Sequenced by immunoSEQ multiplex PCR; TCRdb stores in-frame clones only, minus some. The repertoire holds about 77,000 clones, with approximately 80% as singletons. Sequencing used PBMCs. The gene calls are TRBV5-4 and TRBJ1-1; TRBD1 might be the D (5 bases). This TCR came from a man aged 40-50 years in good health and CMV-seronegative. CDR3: CASSLGTWMNTEAFF. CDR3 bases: TGTGCCAGCAGCTTGGGGACATGGATGAACACTGAAGCTTTCTTT.